The clone carrying this TCR beta chain was seen a handful of times. The data belong to a study of response to subunit inactivated influenza vaccine. From germline, CDR1 is DFQATT and CDR2 SNEGSKA (reference sequence). The CDR3 contains 12 residues. Trimming removed 1 base from V and 4 bases from J, with 7 bases in between. TCRdb re-called the RT-PCR reads through MiXCR, storing one row per CDR3 protein. The sample shows 500,000 to 600,000 distinct CDR3 sequences, approximately 16% of them seen only once. The TCR comes from a man aged 50 to 69 who received an inactivated influenza vaccine. The chain employs TRBV20-1 and TRBJ1-2; D is unresolved. The specimen was CD4+ T cells sorted from PBMCs, collected around 25 months after vaccination. Written as DNA, the CDR3 is TGCAGTGCTAGAGGGGAGGTCTATGGCTACACCTTC. Protein sequence: CSARGEVYGYTF.